One sample yielded the 22 T cell receptor beta chains listed below, sequenced in a study of blood T cell repertoires in COVID-19. TCRdb's table, derived via immunoSEQ multiplex PCR, lists solely in-frame clones and lacks some. The data contain about 88,000 clones, around 85% of them singletons. Sequences were obtained from peripheral blood. These receptors were taken from an older woman with acute or convalescent COVID-19.

This chain links TRBV6-1 with TRBJ1-4, with a weak D call TRBD1 (6 bases). Germline CDR1 reads MNHNS; CDR2 reads SASEGT. CDR3 length: 14 residues. The V end was cut by 1 base, the J end by 6 bases, with 9 bases between. The CDR3 bases are TGTGCCAGCAGTGAAGGGACAGTCGATGAAAAACTGTTTTTT. It specifies CASSEGTVDEKLFF.

This chain uses TRBV7-2 with TRBJ2-5; D possibly corresponds to TRBD2 (5 bases). The CDR3 contains 13 residues. Germline V lookup: CDR1 SGHTA, CDR2 FQGNSA. V lost 5 bases and J lost 5, with 12 bases in between. In nucleotides, the CDR3 is TGTGCCAGCAGCCGGAGACCGGGGGAGACCCAGTACTTC. It codes for CASSRRPGETQYF.

The CDR3 sequence is CATRAGGAVAGANVLTF. The CDR3 DNA follows: TGTGCCACCAGGGCGGGGGGCGCGGTCGCTGGGGCCAACGTCCTGACTTTC. This chain connects TRBV10-3 to TRBJ2-6, with 8 bases identical to TRBD2. This CDR3 comprises 17 residues. CDR1 is ENHRY, CDR2 SYGVKD, per germline. V was clipped by 10 bases and J by 2 bases; unmatched bases: 13.

There are a few counts of this clone. The chain recombines TRBV7-2 with TRBJ2-1, with a possible D match to TRBD1 (6 bases). V lost 2 bases to trimming and J lost 9 bases, with 11 bases between them. From germline, CDR1 is SGHTA and CDR2 FQGNSA. There are 13 residues in the CDR3. The CDR3 spells CASSLTGPIEQFF. CDR3 sequence (DNA): TGTGCCAGCAGCTTAACAGGGCCGATTGAGCAGTTCTTC.

This chain uses TRBV5-1 with TRBJ1-3; TRBD1 agrees at 8 bases. V gave up 2 bases and J gave up 4 bases; unmatched junction bases: 2. The CDR3 sequence is 14 residues long. The germline V gene has CDR1 SGHRS and CDR2 YFSETQ. The CDR3 DNA is TGCGCCAGCAGCTTACAGGGGGGAGGAAACACCATATATTTT. Protein: CASSLQGGGNTIYF. The entire variable domain, with the rest obtained from reference TRBV5-1 and TRBJ1-3, is as follows: KAGVTQTPRYLIKTRGQQVTLSCSPISGHRSVSWYQQTPGQGLQFLFEYFSETQRNKGNFPGRFSGRQFSNSRSEMNVSTLELGDSALYLCASSLQGGGNTIYFGEGSWLTVV.

The CDR3 bases are TGTGCCAGCAGCCCTAGGGGGGAGGGGGGAACTGAAGCTTTCTTT. Translation: CASSPRGEGGTEAFF. The chain combines TRBV7-8 with TRBJ1-1; TRBD1 is a possible D gene (6 bases). CDR3 length equals 15 residues. Trimming shortened V by 5 bases and J by 5 bases, and 18 bases separated the two germline ends. CDR1 and CDR2 from the germline V gene are SGHVS and FQNEAQ.

This clone was counted only a few times. V gene TRBV10-2 combines with J gene TRBJ2-3; tentative D call: TRBD2 (6 bases). This CDR3 region has 11 residues. The ends were cut back, 2 bases at V and 12 bases at J, with 9 bases in the middle. The V gene's germline CDR1 is WSHSY and CDR2 SAAADI. CDR3 region: CASSEAGNQYF. DNA of the CDR3: TGCGCCAGCAGTGAGGCGGGGAATCAGTATTTT.

The V call is TRBV6-2 or TRBV6-3, the J call TRBJ2-3, with a possible D match to TRBD2 (5 bases). The CDR3 sequence is 12 residues long. Trimming cost V 5 bases and J 5 bases, with 8 bases left between them. Looked up from germline, CDR1 is MNHEY and CDR2 is SVGEGT. The CDR3 region is CASSAGGDTQYF. The DNA for the CDR3 is TGTGCCAGCAGTGCCGGAGGAGATACGCAGTATTTT.

V and J are TRBV4-2 and TRBJ1-5; TRBD1 aligns across 10 bases. Germline loops: CDR1 LGHNA, CDR2 YNFKEQ. V gave up 4 bases and J gave up 3 bases; unmatched junction bases: 6. The CDR3 spans 16 residues. The CDR3 region has the DNA TGTGCCAGCAGCCGATGGGGACAGGGGAACAATCAGCCCCAGCATTTT. The encoded protein is CASSRWGQGNNQPQHF.

This clone occurred a few times. The V call is TRBV6-2 or TRBV6-3, the J call TRBJ2-1, with TRBD2 matching 7 bases. With 1 base clipped from V and 8 bases from J, the junction kept 11 bases outside the gene matches. There are 16 residues in the CDR3. Germline CDR1 and CDR2: MNHEY and SVGEGT. The CDR3 here is CASSYYGTKLSDEQFF. Written as DNA, the CDR3 is TGTGCCAGCAGTTACTATGGGACTAAGTTGTCGGATGAGCAGTTCTTC.

This clone was picked up one time. This chain uses TRBV19 with TRBJ2-1, with TRBD1 as a possible D gene (6 bases). The CDR3 consists of 12 residues. CDR1 is LNHDA, CDR2 SQIVND, per germline (reference sequence). CDR3 protein: CAVRGLYNEQFF. CDR3 nucleotide sequence: TGTGCTGTCAGGGGTCTGTACAATGAGCAGTTCTTC.

The chain is built from TRBV9 and TRBJ1-3; 9 bases agree with TRBD1. Trimming removed 3 bases from V and 4 bases from J; junction bases left unmatched: 11. The CDR3 is 17 amino acids. CDR1 and CDR2 from the germline V gene are SGDLS and YYNGEE. This CDR3 is CASSAWTGAGGGNTIYF. The CDR3 nucleotides are TGTGCCAGCAGCGCTTGGACAGGGGCGGGTGGGGGAAACACCATATATTTT.

The V gene is TRBV19, the J gene TRBJ2-1; maybe TRBD1 (6 bases). V was clipped by 5 bases and J by 5 bases, with 16 bases between them. The CDR3 extends over 15 amino acids. CDR1 and CDR2 (germline): LNHDA, SQIVND (reference sequence). In DNA form, the CDR3 reads TGTGCCAGTAGTCCCCCCGGGACACTAAACAATGAGCAGTTCTTC. Residues: CASSPPGTLNNEQFF.

Remarks on this clone: The germline gene is not matched at one end of the junction; a read error may be the cause. CDR3 loop: CVSRASGGTDTQYF. DNA of the CDR3: TGTGTCAGCAGGGCTAGCGGGGGCACAGATACGCAGTATTTT. The chain joins TRBV6-5 to TRBJ2-3; the match to TRBD2 covers 9 bases. CDR3 size: 14 residues. Per germline, CDR1 MNHEY and CDR2 SVGAGI.

The chain joins TRBV2 to TRBJ2-5; D might be TRBD2 (6 bases). The CDR3 is 14 amino acids. The V end lost 3 bases, the J end lost 10 bases, and 18 bases lay between the germline ends. Germline values: CDR1 SNHLY, CDR2 FYNNEI. The CDR3 reads CASSDLPAGHRQYF. Written as DNA, the CDR3 is TGTGCCAGCAGTGACCTCCCAGCGGGCCACCGCCAGTACTTC.

A few counts support this clone. The chain is built from TRBV1 and TRBJ2-2; the table's D call, TRBD2, was not checked against the DNA. TRBV1 is a listed pseudogene. The CDR3 has 17 residues. In nucleotides, the CDR3 is TGCACCAGCAACTGCGGATCTAGGCGGGAGAACACCGGGGAGCTGTTTTTT. Translated, it gives CTSNCGSRRENTGELFF.

This chain joins TRBV11-1 and TRBJ2-1; tentatively, D is TRBD2 (5 bases). CDR3 length: 15 residues. Trimming pared 5 bases from V and 5 bases from J, leaving 16 bases between. The V gene's germline CDR1 is SGHAT and CDR2 FQDESV (reference sequence). The CDR3 sequence is CASSHGLLGDNEQFF. CDR3 coding DNA: TGTGCCAGCAGCCATGGACTCCTTGGGGACAATGAGCAGTTCTTC.

The chain is built from TRBV19 and TRBJ1-5; no clear D. The length of the CDR3 is 15 residues. Germline V gene sequence: CDR1 LNHDA, CDR2 SQIVND (reference sequence). Trimming took 2 bases from V and 0 from J, leaving 8 bases between them. Here the CDR3 reads CASSITVNSNQPQHF. The CDR3 region has the DNA TGTGCCAGTAGTATAACAGTTAATAGCAATCAGCCCCAGCATTTT. Using reference TRBV19 and TRBJ1-5 for the parts outside the CDR3, the full variable domain is DGGITQSPKYLFRKEGQNVTLSCEQNLNHDAMYWYRQDPGQGLRLIYYSQIVNDFQKGDIAEGYSVSREKKESFPLTVTSAQKNPTAFYLCASSITVNSNQPQHFGDGTRLSIL.

CDR3 residues: CASRILTGANYGYTF. The DNA of the CDR3 is TGTGCCAGCAGGATCTTAACAGGAGCTAACTATGGCTACACCTTC. This rearrangement joins TRBV6-6 to TRBJ1-2; D may be TRBD1 (5 bases). The germline V gene has CDR1 MNHNY and CDR2 SVGAGI (reference sequence). The CDR3 extends over 15 amino acids. Trimming shortened V by 6 bases and J by 0 bases, and 14 bases separated the two germline ends.

The rearrangement links TRBV19 to TRBJ1-2; D possibly corresponds to TRBD1 (6 bases). The germline gives CDR1 LNHDA, CDR2 SQIVND (reference sequence). Deletions cut 4 bases from V and 4 bases from J, with 10 bases between. The CDR3 is 13 amino acids. CDR3 nucleotide sequence: TGTGCCAGTAGTACGACAGGACCCTATGGCTACACCTTC. Protein product: CASSTTGPYGYTF.

This sequence joins TRBV7-8 and TRBJ2-5, with TRBD2 matching over 11 bases. Germline CDR1 is SGHVS and CDR2 is FQNEAQ. The CDR3 contains 15 residues. J gave up 1 base and V 4 bases, and 2 bases lay outside the gene matches. CDR3 coding DNA: TGTGCCAGCAGCTGGGGACTAGCGGTCCAAGAGACCCAGTACTTC. This encodes CASSWGLAVQETQYF.

V usage is TRBV11-3 and J usage is TRBJ2-1; a weak D match, TRBD2 (6 bases). The germline V gene encodes CDR1 SGHNT and CDR2 YENEEA. V dropped 0 bases and J dropped 7 bases, with 10 bases sitting between them. The CDR3 sequence is 14 residues long. The CDR3 DNA follows: TGTGCCAGCAGCTTAGATGCGACTAGTAATGAGCAGTTCTTC. This encodes CASSLDATSNEQFF.